A selection of T cell receptor beta chains follows, all from one sample in a study of response to subunit inactivated influenza vaccine. A single record per CDR3 protein comes from TCRdb applying MiXCR to the RT-PCR reads. The sample includes approximately 520,000 distinct CDR3 sequences, more than 15% of them seen just once. This material consisted of CD4+ T cells sorted from PBMCs, taken 23 to 25 months after vaccination. The receptors shown here come from a man aged 50 to 75 who received an inactivated influenza vaccine. Both conserved end residues are part of each CDR3. The D gene is left open where the match is weak. Not all rows give a size; the values are once, few, many and, for expanded clones, a class.

d_call	clone_size	v_call	j_call	cdr3_nt	cdr3_aa
-	few	TRBV2	TRBJ1-1	TGTGCCAGCAATGCGTGGGGCACTGAAGCTTTCTTT	CASNAWGTEAFF
-	few	TRBV6-1	TRBJ1-5	TGTGCCACCGGGGATTTTAGGAATCAGCCCCAGCATTTT	CATGDFRNQPQHF
-	many	TRBV4-1	TRBJ2-2	TGCGCCAGCAGCCAAGGCGAGGTAAACACCGGGGAGCTGTTTTTT	CASSQGEVNTGELFF
TRBD2	few	TRBV9	TRBJ2-2	TGTGCCAGCAGCTCCACGGCTAGCGGGAGTGCCGGGGAGCTGTTTTTT	CASSSTASGSAGELFF
-	few	TRBV7-9	TRBJ1-4	TGTGCCAGCAGGGGTTCCGCGGAAAAACTGTTTTTT	CASRGSAEKLFF
TRBD2	-	TRBV10-3	TRBJ2-7	TGTGCCATCAGACTAGCGGGAGGGCCTTACGAGCAGTACTTC	CAIRLAGGPYEQYF
-	few	TRBV29-1	TRBJ2-7	TGCAGCGTTGAAGAGGGGCCCGCCGGGCAGTACTTC	CSVEEGPAGQYF
-	-	TRBV5-1	TRBJ2-7	TGCGCCAGCAGCTTGGGAACTAGTGCCTACGAGCAGTACTTC	CASSLGTSAYEQYF
TRBD2	-	TRBV20-1	TRBJ2-1	TGCAGTGCTAGAGATTTTCGGCTAGCGGGGGGGAATGAGCAGTTCTTC	CSARDFRLAGGNEQFF
-	few	TRBV20-1	TRBJ2-3	TGCAGTGCCCCGGGAAGCTGGCCTAGCACAGATACGCAGTATTTT	CSAPGSWPSTDTQYF
-	-	TRBV19	TRBJ1-1	TGTGCCAGTAGCGTCGGGCAGGTTAAGGGGGAAGCTTTCTTT	CASSVGQVKGEAFF
-	-	TRBV6-5	TRBJ2-2	TGTGCCAGCTGGGCGCAGACCGGGGAGCTGTTTTTT	CASWAQTGELFF
TRBD1	-	TRBV24-1	TRBJ1-4	TGTGCCACCAGTGCCACGACAGGGCCGGGTGAAAAACTGTTTTTT	CATSATTGPGEKLFF
TRBD2	-	TRBV7-2	TRBJ2-1	TGTGCCAGCAGCATATGGACTAGCGGGACCAATGAGCAGTTCTTC	CASSIWTSGTNEQFF
-	-	TRBV9	TRBJ2-1	TGTGCCAGCAGCGCCGGGCCCTACCAGGACAATGAGCAGTTCTTC	CASSAGPYQDNEQFF
-	-	TRBV10-3	TRBJ2-3	TGTGCCATCAGTGAGTGGCGAGATACGCAGTATTTT	CAISEWRDTQYF
-	few	TRBV20-1	TRBJ2-1	TGCAGTGCAACCGGCGCTAGGGGAGGTGATAATGAGCAGTTCTTC	CSATGARGGDNEQFF